The T cell receptor beta chain described here comes from a study of cytomegalovirus exposure and HLA in healthy donors. Study observations and caveats: A later analysis showed HLA-associated TCR beta chains outstripping equally common others in clonal expansion. While the bulk of TCR sequences proved rare, some public TCRs turned up in many donors.

Details on this clone: Antigen specificity is unknown. A read error may produce the germline difference seen at one junction end.

This CDR3 is built from 15 residues. The germline CDR1 and CDR2 sequences are SSHAT and FNYEAQ (reference sequence). PCR primers comprised 60 Vbeta and 13 Jbeta primers. Per the study methods: It was a later analysis that counted tens of millions of unique TCR beta chains, of which some 12 million were shared. Clones were read by immunoSEQ multiplex PCR, and TCRdb kept only the in-frame ones, dropping some. V, J and clone size are those of that table, while D and trimming were read from the DNA. This table holds roughly 130,000 clones, 75% to 85% found once. The sample comprised PBMCs. This chain uses TRBV7-7 with TRBJ2-1; the match to TRBD2 covers 10 bases. This TCR came from a man younger than 45 in good health and CMV-seronegative. CDR3 amino acids: CASSRLAGLYNEQFF. DNA for the CDR3: TGTGCTAGCAGCCGACTAGCGGGTCTATACAATGAGCAGTTCTTC.